The 27 T cell receptor beta chains in this list originate from one sample, sequenced in a study of vaccination and CD4 T cells after COVID-19. For these TCRs, the target antigens are not known. The assay that was used to sequence DNA from cultured CD4+ T cells was the Oncomine TCR Beta short-read assay. TCRdb redid the calling of the PCR reads with MiXCR, one entry per CDR3 protein. The sample holds approximately 16,000 distinct CDR3 sequences, around 60% seen once. Described treatment: approximately nine-day PBMC culture with coronavirus spike peptide pools or control peptides (ViraFEST assay). The sample taken for sequencing was CD4+ T cells from blood, cultured in vitro. These receptors all stem from a human donor who had recovered from COVID-19.

This clonotype appeared a single time. This rearrangement joins TRBV6-5 to TRBJ1-1; D unresolved. CDR1 is MNHEY and CDR2 is SVGAGI in the germline V gene. Trimming pared 0 bases from V and 7 bases from J, leaving 15 bases between. The CDR3 runs 15 residues. CDR3 DNA: TGTGCCAGCAGTTACTCAAGTACCATCACGTTTGAAGCTTTCTTT. Translated: CASSYSSTITFEAFF.

This clonotype showed up just a few times. This sequence joins TRBV30 and TRBJ2-7; D remains ambiguous. CDR1 is GTSNPN, CDR2 SVGIG, per germline (reference sequence). The CDR3 runs to 12 residues. The V end lost 2 bases, the J end lost 4 bases, and 9 bases lay between the germline ends. The CDR3 DNA follows: TGTGCCTGGAGTTCCACGGTTTACGAGCAGTACTTC. Its translation: CAWSSTVYEQYF.

The gene calls are TRBV20-1 and TRBJ2-1; D perhaps matches TRBD2 (6 bases). V shed 7 bases and J shed 8 bases, with 30 bases lying between them. The CDR3 covers 17 residues. The germline CDR1 and CDR2 sequences are DFQATT and SNEGSKA (reference sequence). The CDR3 is CSVHLNRDWPKLDEQFF. Here the CDR3 DNA reads TGCAGTGTTCACCTCAACCGGGACTGGCCCAAGTTGGATGAGCAGTTCTTC.

The chain links TRBV20-1 to TRBJ1-5, with a weak D call TRBD1 (6 bases). The ends were cut back, 4 bases at V and 1 base at J, with 11 bases in the middle. In germline, CDR1 is DFQATT, CDR2 SNEGSKA (reference sequence). The CDR3 covers 14 residues. CDR3 coding DNA: TGCAGTGCTATCACAGGGCGCAGCAATCAGCCCCAGCATTTT. This gives the protein CSAITGRSNQPQHF.

The CDR3: CASSRTGMAGELFF. The CDR3 coding sequence is TGTGCCAGCAGTCGGACAGGGATGGCCGGGGAGCTGTTTTTT. The chain links TRBV6-2 or TRBV6-3 to TRBJ2-2; 8 nucleotides line up with TRBD1. The V segment lost 5 bases and the J segment 6 bases; nucleotides outside the gene matches: 5. CDR3 length: 14 amino acids. Germline V gene sequence: CDR1 MNHEY, CDR2 SVGEGT.

The V and J genes are TRBV4-2 and TRBJ1-6; D gene uncertain. This CDR3 comprises 19 residues. V was cut by 0 bases and J by 0 bases, with 15 bases left in between. CDR1 LGHNA and CDR2 YNFKEQ come from the germline V gene. Here the CDR3 reads CASSQDSDPGNSYNSPLHF. The CDR3, as DNA: TGTGCCAGCAGCCAAGATAGTGACCCCGGTAACTCCTATAATTCACCCCTCCACTTT.

The V gene is TRBV28, the J gene TRBJ1-1, with D hard to call. The CDR3 covers 14 residues. V shed 1 base and J shed 1 base, with 7 bases lying between them. Germline values: CDR1 MDHEN, CDR2 SYDVKM. The DNA of the CDR3 is TGTGCCAGCAGTTTATCTTCAGAGAACACTGAAGCTTTCTTT. It codes for CASSLSSENTEAFF.

This clonotype came up once. V gene TRBV3-1 combines with J gene TRBJ1-6; 7 nucleotides agree with TRBD1. Germline V lookup: CDR1 LGHDT, CDR2 YNNKEL (reference sequence). V gave up 1 base and J gave up 10 bases; unmatched junction bases: 7. CDR3 size: 15 residues. The DNA of the CDR3 is TGTGCCAGCAGCCAAGGGGGAGGGGGCAGGTCACCCCTCCACTTT. Amino acid sequence: CASSQGGGGRSPLHF.

This chain links TRBV15 with TRBJ2-5; 10 bases are a match to TRBD1. With 4 bases clipped from V and 4 bases from J, the junction kept 3 bases outside the gene matches. CDR1 is LNHNV and CDR2 is YYDKDF in the germline V gene (reference sequence). CDR3 size: 14 residues. CDR3 sequence (DNA): TGTGCCACCAGCACTGGACAGGGGGGAGAGACCCAGTACTTC. It codes for CATSTGQGGETQYF.

This clonotype was counted a few times. The chain couples TRBV6-1 to TRBJ1-6; D is perhaps TRBD1 (5 bases). This CDR3 comprises 17 residues. CDR1 and CDR2 (germline): MNHNS, SASEGT. Trimming removed 5 bases at V and 6 bases at J, with 20 bases between. The CDR3: CASSRSGGGARNSPLHF. DNA for the CDR3: TGTGCCAGCAGTCGGTCCGGGGGAGGGGCGCGTAATTCACCCCTCCACTTT.

This clonotype came up a few times. The genes are TRBV6-1 and TRBJ2-5; no firm D call. The CDR3 has 12 amino acids. CDR1 is MNHNS, CDR2 SASEGT, per germline. The ends were cut back, 7 bases at V and 4 bases at J, with 10 bases in the middle. CDR3 sequence (DNA): TGTGCCAGCAAGACAAGCGTAGAGACCCAGTACTTC. Its translation: CASKTSVETQYF.

The chain uses TRBV10-3 and TRBJ2-1; 7 bases align to TRBD2. Germline loops: CDR1 ENHRY, CDR2 SYGVKD. The CDR3 has 15 amino acids. Unmatched junction bases numbered 8, after V lost 7 bases and J lost 2 bases. DNA for the CDR3: TGTGCCATCAAGGAGGTGGGAGGGACCTACAATGAGCAGTTCTTC. This sequence encodes CAIKEVGGTYNEQFF.

The sample holds a few counts of this clonotype. The V call is TRBV19, the J call TRBJ2-3; D perhaps matches TRBD2 (6 bases). Trimming pared 3 bases from V and 11 bases from J, leaving 12 bases between. This CDR3 contains 12 residues. The germline V gene has CDR1 LNHDA and CDR2 SQIVND (reference sequence). CDR3 in amino acids: CASSISWGVQYF. CDR3 DNA: TGTGCCAGTAGTATCAGTTGGGGGGTGCAGTATTTT.

This clonotype occurred a few times. The chain joins TRBV18 to TRBJ1-5; 8 nucleotides line up with TRBD1. J lost 7 bases, V lost 6 bases, and 8 bases had no gene match. The CDR3 extends over 14 amino acids. Germline lookup yields CDR1 KGHSH and CDR2 LQKENI. CDR3 in DNA: TGTGCCAGCTCTCAGACAGGGGTAGGGCAGCCCCAGCATTTT. Its translation is CASSQTGVGQPQHF.

This chain uses TRBV25-1 with TRBJ2-2; D gene uncertain. V was pared by 8 bases and J by 0 bases, with 4 bases between. This CDR3 has 12 residues. Per germline, CDR1 MGHDK and CDR2 SYGVNS. DNA of the CDR3: TGTGCCAGCCGGACGAACACCGGGGAGCTGTTTTTT. Its translation: CASRTNTGELFF.

This clonotype was seen a few times. This chain uses TRBV19 with TRBJ2-5, with 8 bases lining up with TRBD1. V shed 1 base, J shed 9 bases, and the junction held 4 bases outside the gene matches. CDR3 length: 13 amino acids. Per germline, CDR1 LNHDA and CDR2 SQIVND (reference sequence). CDR3 bases: TGTGCCAGTAGTATAGCCCCGACAGGGGCCCAGTACTTC. Translated, it gives CASSIAPTGAQYF. The whole variable domain, filled in from reference TRBV19 and TRBJ2-5, reads DGGITQSPKYLFRKEGQNVTLSCEQNLNHDAMYWYRQDPGQGLRLIYYSQIVNDFQKGDIAEGYSVSREKKESFPLTVTSAQKNPTAFYLCASSIAPTGAQYFGPGTRLLVL.

The genes are TRBV11-3 and TRBJ1-2; D is ambiguous. Germline V gene sequence: CDR1 SGHNT, CDR2 YENEEA. The CDR3 runs to 12 residues. The germline V and J ends were trimmed by 4 bases and 3 bases, with 6 bases remaining between them. The CDR3 DNA reads TGTGCCAGCAGCTCCATGGACTATGGCTACACCTTC. Protein sequence: CASSSMDYGYTF.

This clonotype was seen once. Here the CDR3 DNA reads TGTGCCTGGAGTGTAGACAGTCTTGGGGGCACCATATATTTT. The encoded protein is CAWSVDSLGGTIYF. The rearrangement uses TRBV30 and TRBJ1-3, with D possibly matching TRBD1 (5 bases). V lost 0 bases and J lost 9, with 15 bases in between. This CDR3 spans 14 amino acids. Per the germline V gene, CDR1 is GTSNPN and CDR2 is SVGIG (reference sequence).

This clonotype is categorized as large. The chain has TRBV11-2 and TRBJ2-1, with 7 bases lining up with TRBD2. CDR1 SGHAT and CDR2 FQNNGV come from the germline V gene. V gave up 6 bases and J gave up 6 bases; unmatched junction bases: 5. This CDR3 is 13 amino acids long. For the CDR3, the DNA is TGTGCCAGCAGTCGCGGGAGATCCAATGAGCAGTTCTTC. The encoded protein is CASSRGRSNEQFF. Full variable domain (remainder filled in from reference TRBV11-2 and TRBJ2-1): EAGVAQSPRYKIIEKRQSVAFWCNPISGHATLYWYQQILGQGPKLLIQFQNNGVVDDSQLPKDRFSAERLKGVDSTLKIQPAKLEDSAVYLCASSRGRSNEQFFGPGTRLTVL.

Judged by abundance, this clonotype is medium-sized. This sequence joins TRBV20-1 and TRBJ1-5; tentative D call: TRBD1 (6 bases). This CDR3 has 16 residues. Germline V lookup: CDR1 DFQATT, CDR2 SNEGSKA (reference sequence). The V end was cut by 0 bases, the J end by 6 bases, with 18 bases between. In DNA form, the CDR3 reads TGCAGTGCTAGAGATGGGGTCAGGGGCACCAGTCAGCCCCAGCATTTT. The encoded protein is CSARDGVRGTSQPQHF.

The chain has TRBV7-2 and TRBJ2-7, with TRBD2 matching 7 bases. Trimming took 1 base from V and 5 from J; bases not matched to a gene: 17. CDR1 and CDR2 (germline): SGHTA, FQGNSA. The CDR3 has 18 amino acids. Here the CDR3 DNA reads TGTGCCAGCAGCTTAGATTTTGTACGGCGGGAGTGGCGGGACGAGCAGTACTTC. Translated, it gives CASSLDFVRREWRDEQYF.

The chain is built from TRBV20-1 and TRBJ1-1, with a weak D call TRBD1 (6 bases). Germline CDR1 and CDR2: DFQATT and SNEGSKA (reference sequence). Trimming stripped 3 bases from V and 7 bases from J, with 12 bases between. CDR3 length equals 12 residues. The CDR3 DNA reads as TGCAGTGCTAGTTTACAGGGTAATGAAGCTTTCTTT. It yields the protein CSASLQGNEAFF.

The J gene is TRBJ1-1, the V gene TRBV7-8; a possible D gene is TRBD1 (5 bases). Germline V CDR1 and CDR2: SGHVS, FQNEAQ. With 10 bases removed from V and 4 bases from J, the gap between germline ends came to 16 bases. The CDR3 runs to 13 residues. This chain's CDR3 is CATRQGVATEAFF. DNA for the CDR3: TGTGCCACCCGCCAAGGGGTTGCCACTGAAGCTTTCTTT.

The CDR3 protein is CASAQRGRESSYEQYF. The DNA for the CDR3 is TGTGCCAGTGCACAGAGAGGACGGGAGAGCTCCTACGAGCAGTACTTC. The V and J genes are TRBV19 and TRBJ2-7, with D maybe TRBD2 (6 bases). Per germline, CDR1 LNHDA and CDR2 SQIVND (reference sequence). V was cut by 8 bases and J by 0 bases, with 20 bases left in between. This CDR3 is built from 16 residues.

The sample holds a few counts of this clonotype. V and J are TRBV11-2 and TRBJ1-6; the D gene is possibly TRBD1 (5 bases). Germline V gene data show CDR1 as SGHAT and CDR2 as FQNNGV. The CDR3 has 16 residues. V lost 0 bases, J lost 4 bases, and 10 bases lay in between. CDR3 protein: CASSLEGVGYNSPLHF. In nucleotides, the CDR3 is TGTGCCAGCAGCTTAGAAGGGGTCGGGTATAATTCACCCCTCCACTTT.

The chain joins TRBV20-1 to TRBJ1-2, with a possible D match to TRBD1 (5 bases). CDR1 and CDR2 (germline): DFQATT, SNEGSKA (reference sequence). V lost 6 bases and J lost 7, with 15 bases in between. The CDR3 runs to 12 residues. This chain's CDR3 is CSAADGDLGYTF. The CDR3 DNA reads as TGCAGTGCCGCGGACGGGGACCTTGGCTACACCTTC.

This clonotype was observed a few times. The rearrangement uses TRBV23-1 and TRBJ2-1; D gene uncertain. TRBV23-1 is placed among ORFs of uncertain function. The CDR3 length is 11 residues. V lost 5 bases, J lost 7 bases, and 6 bases lay in between. The CDR3 here is CASSKGNEQFF. Written as DNA, the CDR3 is TGCGCCAGCAGTAAGGGAAATGAGCAGTTCTTC.